The rows below give T cell receptor beta chains drawn from one sample of a study of T cell repertoires and HLA-DP antigens. Their target antigens are unknown. Profiling relied on immunoSEQ multiplex PCR, and the TCRdb table lists in-frame clones only, not all of them. Among around 90,000 clones listed, around nine tenths were seen once. Sequencing input: CD4+ T cells from PBMCs. The receptors stem from a man between 45 and 60 years old in good health and CMV-seronegative. The CDR3 runs from the conserved cysteine through the conserved F or W. The D gene is left open where the match is weak. Part of the rows lack a size; the others show once, few, many or a class for expanded clones.

>TRBD2|TRBV11-1|TRBJ2-5|.
TGTGCCAGCAGCTTCGGAGGCGGGAGCGGAGAGACCCAGTACTTC
CASSFGGGSGETQYF
>TRBD2|TRBV18|TRBJ2-4|.
TGTGCCAGCTCATCAAAGGGACTAGCGGGTTCTTGGGCCAAAAACATTCAGTACTTC
CASSSKGLAGSWAKNIQYF
>.|TRBV2|TRBJ2-1|.
TGTGCCAGCAGATGGACTACTTACTACAATGAGCAGTTCTTC
CASRWTTYYNEQFF
>.|TRBV4-3|TRBJ2-2|.
TGCGCCAGCAGCCAGGCCCCGGCGGGGAACACCGGGGAGCTGTTTTTT
CASSQAPAGNTGELFF
>TRBD2|TRBV7-7|TRBJ2-1|.
TGTGCTAGCAGCCCCCCGGGGGGGCGCGCAAATGAGCAGTTCTTC
CASSPPGGRANEQFF
>.|TRBV28|TRBJ2-3|once
TGTGCCAGCAGTTTTCGCGGTCTCACAGATACGCAGTATTTT
CASSFRGLTDTQYF
>.|TRBV30|TRBJ2-2|.
TGTGCCTGGAGTCGAGGTACCGGGGAGCTGTTTTTT
CAWSRGTGELFF
>TRBD1|TRBV6-6|TRBJ2-7|few
TGTGCCAGCAGACCGGACAGGGGCTACGAGCAGTACTTC
CASRPDRGYEQYF
>.|TRBV21-1|TRBJ1-4|once
TGTGCCAGCAGCAAAGCGGGCAGGGTAGCGACTAATGAAAAACTGTTTTTT
CASSKAGRVATNEKLFF
>.|TRBV9|TRBJ2-7|.
TGTGCCAGGGCCGAGGTGGGGCACCTGTCCTACGAGCAGTACTTC
CARAEVGHLSYEQYF
>.|TRBV30|TRBJ2-5|.
TGTGCCTGGAGTGTTTGGGTACAGGCGGCAGAGACCCAGTACTTC
CAWSVWVQAAETQYF
>TRBD2|TRBV7-2|TRBJ2-1|.
TGTGCCAGCAGCCTCCGACTAGCGGGAGGAGGGGAGCAGTTCTTC
CASSLRLAGGGEQFF
>.|TRBV19|TRBJ1-2|.
TGTGCCAGTAGTATCGGGACGGCCTATGGCTACACCTTC
CASSIGTAYGYTF
>.|TRBV2|TRBJ1-5|few
TGTGCCAGCAGTGTTGAGGGGAGCGGTCAGCCCCAGCATTTT
CASSVEGSGQPQHF
>TRBD1|TRBV7-9|TRBJ2-3|.
TGTGCCAGCAGCTTAAAAGTTAGGGTGGACAGGACTAGCACAGATACGCAGTATTTT
CASSLKVRVDRTSTDTQYF
>.|TRBV6-1|TRBJ1-5|.
TGTGCCAGCATCCACAGTACTGGGGGAGGTCAGCCCCAGCATTTT
CASIHSTGGGQPQHF
>TRBD1|TRBV18|TRBJ2-7|.
TGTGCCACCTCGACAGGGGACGAGCAGTACTTC
CATSTGDEQYF
>.|TRBV4-3|TRBJ1-6|.
TGCGCCAGCAGCCAAGACCCAGGGAGCTCCTATAATTCACCCCTCCACTTT
CASSQDPGSSYNSPLHF
>.|TRBV19|TRBJ1-2|.
TGTGCCAGTAACCTGGGGGGGCACGGTTATGGCTACACCTTC
CASNLGGHGYGYTF
>.|TRBV28|TRBJ1-5|.
TGTGCCAGCAGTTTAGGGGGTTTTGGCAATCAGCCCCAGCATTTT
CASSLGGFGNQPQHF
>.|TRBV5-1|TRBJ1-4|.
TGCGCCAGCAGCTCTCTTCCAGGGGTGGGTGAAAAACTGTTTTTT
CASSSLPGVGEKLFF
>TRBD2|TRBV28|TRBJ2-7|.
TGTGCCAGCAGTCAACTATCCCCGTTGGGAGGGCTCCAGTACTTC
CASSQLSPLGGLQYF
>.|TRBV28|TRBJ2-4|.
TGTGCCAGCAGTTTTCGGGGGCGGGACATTCAGTACTTC
CASSFRGRDIQYF
>.|TRBV11-3|TRBJ2-3|.
TGTGCCAGCAGCTCGGGCGGAGTCACAGATACGCAGTATTTT
CASSSGGVTDTQYF
>.|TRBV7-6|TRBJ2-7|few
TGTGCCAGCAGCTTAGTCCGCGGGGACGAGCAGTACTTC
CASSLVRGDEQYF
>.|TRBV30|TRBJ1-3|.
TGTGCCTGGAGTACTCCTATTGGGTGGGGGCGACTAACAAATTCTGGAAACACCATATATTTT
CAWSTPIGWGRLTNSGNTIYF
>.|TRBV5-4|TRBJ2-1|.
TGTGCCAGCAGCTCAGTCGGGCCTAGCTCCTACAATGAGCAGTTCTTC
CASSSVGPSSYNEQFF
>.|TRBV2|TRBJ1-4|.
TGTGCCAGCAGTGCGGGCCCACAGGAAAAACTGTTTTTT
CASSAGPQEKLFF
>TRBD1|TRBV6-6|TRBJ2-7|.
TGTGCCAGCATCAACAGGGGGCGCCCCTACGAGCAGTACTTC
CASINRGRPYEQYF
>.|TRBV2|TRBJ2-2|few
TGTGCCAGCAGTGCGACAGCGGTGGTCACCGGGGAGCTGTTTTTT
CASSATAVVTGELFF
>.|TRBV6-6|TRBJ1-1|.
TGTGCCAGCAGTTACGGGGGGGCCGGGAACACTGAAGCTTTCTTT
CASSYGGAGNTEAFF
>TRBD1|TRBV5-6|TRBJ2-5|.
TGTGCCAGCAGCCCGAACAGGGGGCCGGGGGAGACCCAGTACTTC
CASSPNRGPGETQYF
>TRBD2|TRBV10-1|TRBJ2-5|.
TGCGCCAGCAGGAGAGGACTAGCGGGGGGTGGGGAGACCCAGTACTTC
CASRRGLAGGGETQYF
>.|TRBV30|TRBJ1-5|few
TGTGCCTGGAGTCTCACGGGGGAACAGCCCCAGCATTTT
CAWSLTGEQPQHF
>.|TRBV5-4|TRBJ2-5|.
TGTGCCAGCAGCTTGTATGGGAAAAAAGAGACCCAGTACTTC
CASSLYGKKETQYF
>.|TRBV6-5|TRBJ2-1|.
TGTGCCAGCAGTTACTCGGGGGGACAGTACGGGAGGAAGCAGTTCTTC
CASSYSGGQYGRKQFF
>.|TRBV2|TRBJ1-1|few
TGTGCCAGCAGTGAATGGCCGAACACTGAAGCTTTCTTT
CASSEWPNTEAFF
>TRBD1|TRBV9|TRBJ1-3|few
TGTGCCAGCAGCGTAGGGGACAGCTCTGGAAACACCATATATTTT
CASSVGDSSGNTIYF
>.|TRBV30|TRBJ1-1|once
TGTGCCTGGAGTCCCGACAGGCCGAACACTGAAGCTTTCTTT
CAWSPDRPNTEAFF
>TRBD1|TRBV5-4|TRBJ1-6|.
TGTGCCAGCAGCTCGGGAGACAGGGTAGGGTCACCCCTCCACTTT
CASSSGDRVGSPLHF
>TRBD2|TRBV5-1|TRBJ2-7|.
TGCGCCAGCAGCAGCCTAGCGGGAGGGGGCGAGCAGTACTTC
CASSSLAGGGEQYF
>.|TRBV7-2|TRBJ1-4|.
TGTGCCAGCAGCTTAGGGGGGATGGGAGGGGAAAAACTGTTTTTT
CASSLGGMGGEKLFF
>.|TRBV7-9|TRBJ1-4|few
TGTGCCAGCAGCTTCGCCGGTCGGGGACCCCCTAATGAAAAACTGTTTTTT
CASSFAGRGPPNEKLFF
>.|TRBV6-1|TRBJ2-7|.
TGTGCCAGCAGTGAATGGGACACCAGCTCCTACGAGCAGTACTTC
CASSEWDTSSYEQYF
>TRBD2|TRBV7-6|TRBJ2-1|.
TGTGCCAGCAGCCCGGGACTAGCGGTTCCCTACAATGAGCAGTTCTTC
CASSPGLAVPYNEQFF
>TRBD1|TRBV6-6|TRBJ1-1|.
TGTGCCAGCAGTTACGGAGGTCGGGACAGGGGGACTGAAGCTTTCTTT
CASSYGGRDRGTEAFF
>TRBD2|TRBV6-5|TRBJ2-1|once
TGTGCCAGCAGTTCCCGACTAGCGGGCTACAATGAGCAGTTCTTC
CASSSRLAGYNEQFF
>.|TRBV7-9|TRBJ2-3|.
TGTGCCAGCAGCTTGGGTGGGATCACAGATACGCAGTATTTT
CASSLGGITDTQYF
>.|TRBV30|TRBJ2-2|once
TGTGCCTGGAAACCCAGGGTAGGAACCGGGGAGCTGTTTTTT
CAWKPRVGTGELFF
>.|TRBV6-6|TRBJ2-5|.
TGTGCCAGCAACGGGGGCGGAGAGACCCAGTACTTC
CASNGGGETQYF
>.|TRBV19|TRBJ2-4|.
TGTGCCAGTAGCCCAGGGGGGGGTCCGGCTCGGGTCAACATTCAGTACTTC
CASSPGGGPARVNIQYF
>TRBD2|TRBV6-6|TRBJ2-7|.
TGTGCCAGCCGAGGGACTAGCGGGAACGAGCAGTACTTC
CASRGTSGNEQYF
>.|TRBV6-1|TRBJ2-3|.
TGTGCCAGCAGTGAAGTCCGGCCAGGGGAAGATACGCAGTATTTT
CASSEVRPGEDTQYF
>TRBD2|TRBV6-1|TRBJ2-1|.
TGTGCCAGCTCATTCAGCGGGGGCTGGGATGAGCAGTTCTTC
CASSFSGGWDEQFF
>TRBD1|TRBV11-2|TRBJ1-4|.
TGTGCCAGCAGCCCCCGGACAGGGGGCATCGTTCAGCTGGAAAAACTGTTTTTT
CASSPRTGGIVQLEKLFF
>TRBD1|TRBV6-1|TRBJ1-5|.
TGTGCCAGCAGTGAACAGGCAGGGGGAGGGCAGCCCCAGCATTTT
CASSEQAGGGQPQHF
>TRBD2|TRBV5-5|TRBJ2-7|few
TGTGCCAGCAGCCCGAGCGGACTAGTCTACGAGCAGTACTTC
CASSPSGLVYEQYF
>TRBD1|TRBV30|TRBJ1-1|.
TGTGCCTCGTCAGGGGGCATGGACACTGAAGCTTTCTTT
CASSGGMDTEAFF